This T cell receptor (beta chain) came from a study of blood T cell repertoires in COVID-19. Study context: Samples representing acute and convalescent COVID-19 were sourced from the United States, Italy and Spain. PBMCs, B-cell-depleted T cells, or T cells were the source of the cDNA or gDNA that made up the material.

This CDR3 spans 15 amino acids. Germline CDR1 reads LGHDT; CDR2 reads YNNKEL (reference sequence). Deletions cut 4 bases from V and 4 bases from J, with 15 bases between. In the authors' methods: Amplified reference gene primers provided the basis for estimating nucleated cell counts. Repertoires were generated with immunoSEQ multiplex PCR, while TCRdb's copy carries only in-frame clones and drops some. D and trimming were read from the DNA, whereas the V and J calls and clone size are those reported in that table. The sample has about 240,000 clones, about 86% seen once. This TCR came from a woman older than 75 with acute or convalescent COVID-19. Input material: peripheral blood. The chain recombines TRBV3-1 (or the pseudogene TRBV3-2) with TRBJ2-3; D perhaps matches TRBD1 (6 bases). The CDR3 loop reads CASSPGGGTPDTQYF. In DNA, the CDR3 is TGTGCCAGCAGCCCGGGTGGTGGGACACCAGATACGCAGTATTTT.